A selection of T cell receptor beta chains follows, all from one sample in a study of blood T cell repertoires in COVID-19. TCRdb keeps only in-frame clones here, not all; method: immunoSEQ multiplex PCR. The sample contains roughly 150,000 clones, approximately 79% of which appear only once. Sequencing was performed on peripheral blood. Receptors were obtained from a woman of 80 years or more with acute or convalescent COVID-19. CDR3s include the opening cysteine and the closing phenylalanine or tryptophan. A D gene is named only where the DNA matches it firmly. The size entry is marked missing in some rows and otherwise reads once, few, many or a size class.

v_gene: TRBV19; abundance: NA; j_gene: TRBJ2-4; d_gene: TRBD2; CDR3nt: TGTGCCAGTAGTATGGTAGCGGGGAGGGCCAAAAACATTCAGTACTTC; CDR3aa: CASSMVAGRAKNIQYF
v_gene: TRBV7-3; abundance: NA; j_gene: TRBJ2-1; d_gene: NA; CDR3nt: TGTGCCAGCAGCTTATCCTTAGCGGCCAACAATGAGCAGTTCTTC; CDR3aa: CASSLSLAANNEQFF
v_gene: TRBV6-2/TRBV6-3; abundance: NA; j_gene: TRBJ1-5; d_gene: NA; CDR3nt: TGTGCCAGCAGTTATTGGGGCCGGGTCAATCAGCCCCAGCATTTT; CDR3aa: CASSYWGRVNQPQHF
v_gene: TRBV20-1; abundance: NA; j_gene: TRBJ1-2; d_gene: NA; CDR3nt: TGCAGTGCCCCCGGAGTTTATGGCTACACCTTC; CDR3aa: CSAPGVYGYTF
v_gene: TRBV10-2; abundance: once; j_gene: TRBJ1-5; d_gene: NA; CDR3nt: TGCGCCAGTACTTGGAAACAGGGCCTCAATCAGCCCCAGCATTTT; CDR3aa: CASTWKQGLNQPQHF
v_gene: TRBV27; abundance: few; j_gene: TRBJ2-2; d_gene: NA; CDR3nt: TGTGCCAGCATGGCAGGGCTCACCGGGGAGCTGTTTTTT; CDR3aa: CASMAGLTGELFF
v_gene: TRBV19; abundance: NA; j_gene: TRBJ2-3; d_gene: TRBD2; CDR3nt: TGTGCCAGTAGTACCTCGAGCGGGACGGGGGCAGATACGCAGTATTTT; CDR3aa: CASSTSSGTGADTQYF
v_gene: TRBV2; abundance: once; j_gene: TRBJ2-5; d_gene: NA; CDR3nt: TGTGCCAGCAGTGAGGCGGGGATAAGGACAGAGACCCAGTACTTC; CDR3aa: CASSEAGIRTETQYF
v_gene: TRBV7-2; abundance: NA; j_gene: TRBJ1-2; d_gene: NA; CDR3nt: TGTGCCAGCAGCCCAGGGTCCGGGGGGCTCTTAGCTAACTATGGCTACACCTTC; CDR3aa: CASSPGSGGLLANYGYTF
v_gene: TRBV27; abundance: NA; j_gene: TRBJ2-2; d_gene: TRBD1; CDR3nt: TGTGCCAGCAGTTCCTACCGGGACAGCTACACCGGGGAGCTGTTTTTT; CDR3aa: CASSSYRDSYTGELFF
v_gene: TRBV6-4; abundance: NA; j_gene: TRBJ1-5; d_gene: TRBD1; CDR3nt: TGTGCCAGCAGTCCGGGACAGGGTGGCCAGCCCCAGCATTTT; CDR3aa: CASSPGQGGQPQHF
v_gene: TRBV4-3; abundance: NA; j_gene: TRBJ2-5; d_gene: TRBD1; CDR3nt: TGCGCCAGCAGCCACCGACAGGGTTTGGAGACCCAGTACTTC; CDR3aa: CASSHRQGLETQYF
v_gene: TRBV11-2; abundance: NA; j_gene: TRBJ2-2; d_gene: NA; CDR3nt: TGTGCCAGCAGCTTAAACAGGGCCACCGGGGAGCTGTTTTTT; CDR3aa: CASSLNRATGELFF
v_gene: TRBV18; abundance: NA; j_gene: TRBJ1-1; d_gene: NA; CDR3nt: TGTGCCAGCTCACCAAGGATACTTCGGGGGGACACTGAAGCTTTCTTT; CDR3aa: CASSPRILRGDTEAFF
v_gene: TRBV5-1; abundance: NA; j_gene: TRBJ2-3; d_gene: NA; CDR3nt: TGCGCCAGCAGCCGAGCGAGCACAGATACGCAGTATTTT; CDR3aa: CASSRASTDTQYF
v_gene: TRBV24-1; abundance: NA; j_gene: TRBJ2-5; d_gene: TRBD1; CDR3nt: TGTGCCACCAGTGAACCACAGGGGGCCGGGGAGACCCAGTACTTC; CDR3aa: CATSEPQGAGETQYF
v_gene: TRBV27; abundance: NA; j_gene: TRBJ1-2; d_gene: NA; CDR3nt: TGTGCCAGCAGTAGGCCAGGGCACTATGGCTACACCTTC; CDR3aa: CASSRPGHYGYTF
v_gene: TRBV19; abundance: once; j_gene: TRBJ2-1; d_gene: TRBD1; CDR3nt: TGTGCCAGTAGTCTACAGGGGTCCTCCTACAATGAGCAGTTCTTC; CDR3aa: CASSLQGSSYNEQFF
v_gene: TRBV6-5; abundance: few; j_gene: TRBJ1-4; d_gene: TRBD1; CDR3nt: TGTGCCAGCAGTTACTCCGGGACAGGGGACGAAAAACTGTTTTTT; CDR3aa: CASSYSGTGDEKLFF
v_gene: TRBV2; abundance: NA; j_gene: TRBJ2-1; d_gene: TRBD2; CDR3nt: TGTGCCAGCAGTATGACTAGCCCCTCAGGCGGTGAGCAGTTCTTC; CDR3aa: CASSMTSPSGGEQFF
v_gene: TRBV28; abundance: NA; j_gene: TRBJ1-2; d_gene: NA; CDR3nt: TGTGCCAGCAGTTGGGCCAACTATGGCTACACCTTC; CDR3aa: CASSWANYGYTF
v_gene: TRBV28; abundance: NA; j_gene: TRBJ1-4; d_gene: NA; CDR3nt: TGTGCCAGCAGTTTAAACGGGCAGGGGTCGAATGAAAAACTGTTTTTT; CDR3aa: CASSLNGQGSNEKLFF
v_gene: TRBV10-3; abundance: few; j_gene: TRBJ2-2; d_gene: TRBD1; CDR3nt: TGTGCCATCAGGTCCGACAGGGGGTCCGGGGAGCTGTTTTTT; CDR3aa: CAIRSDRGSGELFF
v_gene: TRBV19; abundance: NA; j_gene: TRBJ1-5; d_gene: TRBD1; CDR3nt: TGTGCCAGTAGTGCAGGGGGCCTAAGGGATCAGCCCCAGCATTTT; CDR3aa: CASSAGGLRDQPQHF
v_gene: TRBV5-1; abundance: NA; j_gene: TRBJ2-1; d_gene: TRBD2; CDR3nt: TGCGCCAGCAGCTCGACTAGCGGGGTAAGCTACAATGAGCAGTTCTTC; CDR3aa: CASSSTSGVSYNEQFF
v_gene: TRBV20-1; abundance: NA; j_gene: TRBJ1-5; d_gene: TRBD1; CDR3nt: TGCAGTGCTAGTGGGACAGGTCCCTATCAGCCCCAGCATTTT; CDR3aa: CSASGTGPYQPQHF
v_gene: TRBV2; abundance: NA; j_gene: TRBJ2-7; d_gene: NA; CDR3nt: TGTGCCAGTCAGCCACAGGGAGAGACATACGAGCAGTACTTC; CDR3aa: CASQPQGETYEQYF
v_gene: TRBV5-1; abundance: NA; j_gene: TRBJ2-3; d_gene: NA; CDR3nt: TGCGCCAGCACCGCCCCAAACGGGGATACGCAGTATTTT; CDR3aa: CASTAPNGDTQYF
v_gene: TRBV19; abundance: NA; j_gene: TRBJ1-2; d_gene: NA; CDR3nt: TGTGCCAGCCGATTGGCAGCGCTTTCTAACTATGGCTACACCTTC; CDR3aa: CASRLAALSNYGYTF
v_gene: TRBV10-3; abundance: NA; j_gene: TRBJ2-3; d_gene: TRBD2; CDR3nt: TGTGCCATCAGTGAGGGGCTAGCGGGGGGGCCAGATACGCAGTATTTT; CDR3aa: CAISEGLAGGPDTQYF
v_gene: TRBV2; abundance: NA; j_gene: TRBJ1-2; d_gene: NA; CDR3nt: TGTGCCAGCAGTGAGTCAAACTATGGCTACACCTTC; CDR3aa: CASSESNYGYTF
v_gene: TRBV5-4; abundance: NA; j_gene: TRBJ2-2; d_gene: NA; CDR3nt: TGTGCCAGCAGCTCCATGGGGACAAACACCGGGGAGCTGTTTTTT; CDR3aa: CASSSMGTNTGELFF
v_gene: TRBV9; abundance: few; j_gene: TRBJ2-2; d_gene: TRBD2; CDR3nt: TGTGCCAGCAGCGTAGTAAAGGGTGGAGTAGCGGGGCAATCCGGGGAGCTGTTTTTT; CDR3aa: CASSVVKGGVAGQSGELFF
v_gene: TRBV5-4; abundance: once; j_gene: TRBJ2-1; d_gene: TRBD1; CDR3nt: TGTGCCAGCAGCTTGTCCCGGGACAGGGCCAAGGAGCAGTTCTTC; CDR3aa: CASSLSRDRAKEQFF
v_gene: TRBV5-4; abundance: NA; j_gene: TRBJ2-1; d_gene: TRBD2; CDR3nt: TGTGCCAGCAGCTTCAGGCCTAGCGGGAGTATCCGGGATGAGCAGTTCTTC; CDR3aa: CASSFRPSGSIRDEQFF
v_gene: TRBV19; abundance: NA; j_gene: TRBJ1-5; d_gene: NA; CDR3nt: TGTGCCAGTAGTCGGGGGGGGCAAATCAATCAGCCCCAGCATTTT; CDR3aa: CASSRGGQINQPQHF
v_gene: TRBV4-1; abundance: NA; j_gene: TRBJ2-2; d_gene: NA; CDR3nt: TGCGCCAGCAGCCAAGATCTCGAGCCAACCTCCACCGGGGAGCTGTTTTTT; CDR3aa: CASSQDLEPTSTGELFF
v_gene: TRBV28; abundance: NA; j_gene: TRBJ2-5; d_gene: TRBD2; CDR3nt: TGTGCCAGCACGTCCCGGCGGGGGGGCCGGGAGACCCAGTACTTC; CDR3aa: CASTSRRGGRETQYF
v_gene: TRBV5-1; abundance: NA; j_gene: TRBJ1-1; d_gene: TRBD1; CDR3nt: TGCGCCAGCAGCCCGGGACAGACCATGAACACTGAAGCTTTCTTT; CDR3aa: CASSPGQTMNTEAFF
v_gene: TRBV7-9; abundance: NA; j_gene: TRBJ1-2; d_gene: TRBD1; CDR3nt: TGTGCCAGCAGCTTGACAGGGAACCTAAACTATGGCTACACCTTC; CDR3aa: CASSLTGNLNYGYTF
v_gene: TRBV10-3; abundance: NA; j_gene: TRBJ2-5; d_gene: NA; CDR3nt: TGTGCCATTGGCGGCAGCTACCAAGAGACCCAGTACTTC; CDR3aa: CAIGGSYQETQYF
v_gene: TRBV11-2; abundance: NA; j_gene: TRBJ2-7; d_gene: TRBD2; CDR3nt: TGTGCCAGCAGCTTAGTGAGCCGGGAGGGCCTGTACGAGCAGTACTTC; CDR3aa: CASSLVSREGLYEQYF
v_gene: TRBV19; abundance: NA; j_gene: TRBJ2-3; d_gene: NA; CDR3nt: TGTGCCAGTAGTATAGTGGCCATTAGCACAGATACGCAGTATTTT; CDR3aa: CASSIVAISTDTQYF
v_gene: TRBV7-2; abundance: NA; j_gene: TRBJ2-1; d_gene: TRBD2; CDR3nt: TGTGCCAGCAGCCGGGAGTCTAGCGGGAACTACAATGAGCAGTTCTTC; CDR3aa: CASSRESSGNYNEQFF
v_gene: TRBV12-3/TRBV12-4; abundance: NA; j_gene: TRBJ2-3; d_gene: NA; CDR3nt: TGTGCCAGCAGTTTGCGGGATACGCAGTATTTT; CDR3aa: CASSLRDTQYF
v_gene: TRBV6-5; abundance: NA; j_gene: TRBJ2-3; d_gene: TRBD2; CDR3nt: TGTGCCAGCAGGGGGGACTACCTCACAGATACGCAGTATTTT; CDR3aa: CASRGDYLTDTQYF
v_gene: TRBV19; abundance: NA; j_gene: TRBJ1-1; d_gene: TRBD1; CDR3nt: TGTGCCACCGGATTTCGGGTGGGACAGGGCCCTGAAGCTTTCTTT; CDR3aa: CATGFRVGQGPEAFF
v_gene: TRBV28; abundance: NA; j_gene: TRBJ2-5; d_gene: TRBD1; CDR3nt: TGTGCCAGCAGAAGGGACAGGGGAAGGGAGACCCAGTACTTC; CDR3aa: CASRRDRGRETQYF
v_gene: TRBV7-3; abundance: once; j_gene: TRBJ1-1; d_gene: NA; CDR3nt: TGTGCCAGCAGCTTATCTGGTCCCGGGTCTGAAGCTTTCTTT; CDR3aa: CASSLSGPGSEAFF
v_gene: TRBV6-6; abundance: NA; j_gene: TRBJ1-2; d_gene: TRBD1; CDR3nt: TGTGCCAGCAGTCCCCTCCCTTTTCAGGGGGGTACGTCCTTCTATGGCTACACCTTC; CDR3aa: CASSPLPFQGGTSFYGYTF
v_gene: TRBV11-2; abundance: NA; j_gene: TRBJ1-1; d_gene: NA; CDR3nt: TGTGCCAGCAGCTTAGACGAGGGAGCCGAAGCTTTCTTT; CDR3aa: CASSLDEGAEAFF